This T cell receptor (beta chain) was retrieved from a study of blood T cell repertoires in COVID-19. Profiling relied on immunoSEQ multiplex PCR, and the TCRdb table lists in-frame clones only, not all of them. The profile shows about 440,000 clones, approximately 90% of them singletons. CDR1 is SGHDT, CDR2 YYEEEE, per germline. The CDR3 is 14 residues long. V shed 4 bases and J shed 7 bases, with 15 bases lying between them. The receptor was derived from a woman aged 30 to 39 with acute or convalescent COVID-19. The rearrangement joins TRBV5-6 to TRBJ1-3, with D maybe TRBD1 (5 bases). Sequenced material: peripheral blood. This chain's CDR3 is CASSLGVGGNTIYF. In DNA form, the CDR3 reads TGTGCCAGCAGCCTGGGAGTCGGGGGTAACACCATATATTTT.